This T cell receptor (beta chain) was captured by sequencing in a study of cytomegalovirus exposure and HLA in healthy donors (dated by TCRdb to the late 2010s). Concerning the study at large: According to an earlier analysis of 587 of the donors, roughly 180 million T cells yielded 117 million unique TCR beta sequences and 250 to 350 Gb of sequence data. In a later genetic analysis, genome-wide SNP genotypes for about 65% of the roughly 670 donors were used, and that subset was treated as a discovery cohort. A later analysis re-analyzed previously published TCR beta repertoires from 500 to 700 donors and added high-resolution HLA genotyping to study TCR occurrence patterns. Typing coverage differed by locus: A, B, C, DRB1 and DQB1 were typed in about 629-630 donors, DQA1 in about 560, DPA1 in 600 to 610, and DPB1 in around 490. Alongside the repertoire data, information on donor age, sex, ethnicity and CMV serostatus was compiled. Along with the roughly 710-subject first cohort, a separate validation cohort of about 110 different subjects was used. HLA typing included class I and class II loci at four-digit resolution. All discovery cohort repertoires had been generated on a single sequencing platform. The genetic ancestry cluster associated with self-reported Caucasian donors included around 76% of the roughly 390 genotyped donors. On average, over 200,000 unique TCR beta nucleotide sequences were sequenced per donor among some 420 genotyped donors of the cohort, with roughly 20% of those sequences being non-productive. A handful of DR-DQ haplotypes were treated as single units for association and clustering because of strong linkage in the cohort. To predict cytomegalovirus infection status, the study combined high-throughput TCR immunosequencing, statistical association of individual TCRs with disease status, and machine learning. The T cell repertoires of around 670 subjects were profiled by immunosequencing and related to cytomegalovirus serostatus. The study aimed to test whether signatures of past pathogen exposure could be identified by cataloging public T cell receptors. An earlier analysis of approximately 500 of the donors applied high-throughput TCR beta sequencing to assess whether each TCR beta V gene segment acted as functional or pseudogenic. Rather than using new phenotypic data, the later analysis identified candidate immune exposures from TCR beta sequences and from how often those sequences occurred across donors. Roughly 300 gigabases of sequencing data and tens of millions of unique TCR sequences were included in an early release covering 550 to 800 HLA-typed donors.

The cohort comprised 550 to 700 healthy bone marrow donors. At the time of sampling, every cohort member was nominally healthy, though immune exposures that went unrecorded were likely present. The donor was CMV seronegative and belonged to the group of under 400 seronegative cohort members. A peripheral blood sample was collected from each donor, and TCR beta sequencing was performed on peripheral blood mononuclear cells. Genomic DNA was extracted from the blood cell samples with the Qiagen DNeasy Blood Extraction Kit. The method was the immunoSEQ multiplex PCR assay. The multiplex PCR relied on a mix of 60 forward primers for TCR Vbeta segments and 13 reverse primers for TCR Jbeta segments. A multiplex PCR assay on genomic DNA amplified the CDR3 region of rearranged TCR beta genes. Amplified TCR beta libraries were sequenced as 87-base-pair reads on the Illumina HiSeq System. The source study handled its data this way. In a later analysis, some 80 million unique TCR beta chains were counted across the roughly 610 repertoires, and about 10 million of these chains were shared by at least two donors. To remove PCR and sequencing errors, raw reads were error-corrected and collapsed into unique sequences using a nearest-neighbor algorithm that merged closely related sequences. To assign V, D and J gene segments, CDR3 sequences were aligned to IMGT reference sequences. For a sequence to be retained, at least a six-nucleotide match to both a V gene segment and a J gene segment was required. A rearrangement counted as productive if the CDR3 had no stop codons and remained in frame with V and J, and every other rearrangement counted as non-productive. Following IMGT convention, CDR3 was defined as the stretch from the second conserved V-encoded cysteine to the conserved J-encoded phenylalanine. Sequences without an unambiguous match to a single V gene segment were excluded from the earlier analysis of about 640 of the donors. An earlier analysis of a few hundred of the donors called V segments functional above 56.7% productive rearrangements and segregating when the between-donor standard deviation exceeded 5%. To diagnose cytomegalovirus status from the catalog of TCR beta chain sequences, a statistical classification framework was built. V and J gene assignment, in a later analysis, came from comparing TCR nucleotide sequences with IMGT/GENE-DB human TR gene sequences. In a later analysis, CDR3 sequences and most-parsimonious VDJ recombination scenarios were assigned using the TCRdist pipeline. In a later analysis, each TCR beta chain was defined by its CDR3 amino acid sequence together with its V-gene family, and reads lacking a unique V-gene family were excluded. A later analysis removed over 500 highly shared, low-generation-probability nucleotide sequences to deal with suspected cross-contamination and a sequencing artifact. In a later analysis, a clonal expansion index for each public chain was calculated from normalized within-repertoire ranks of inferred template counts. Generation probabilities in a later analysis came from a VDJ recombination model fitted to out-of-frame rearrangements, and those results were checked against IGoR. Hypergeometric tests were used in a later analysis to score TCR-TCR, TCR-HLA and TCR-CMV co-occurrence, with a repertoire-size bias correction applied to the TCR pairs. A later analysis estimated false discovery rates by permuting HLA or CMV assignments 20 times. In a later analysis, co-occurring TCRs were grouped with DBSCAN, and TCRdist sequence similarity was added when clustering was performed within HLA-allele-positive subsets. Co-occurrence clustering excluded repertoires with fewer than 30,000 or more than 120,000 public chains, plus five with anomalous nucleotide sharing. Not all clones reach the TCRdb copy of this immuneACCESS table, which keeps in-frame sequences only. Checked studies attribute under half of the gap to unresolved V genes and leave the rest unexplained. The V and J calls and clone size were taken over from that table, and D and trimming were inferred from the DNA. The sample contains 100,000 to 150,000 clones, roughly 80% of them found a single time. The ten largest clones add up to 4% to 4.5% of the sample.

V and J are trimmed by 3 bases and 5 bases, and the gene matches miss 7 bases of the junction. CDR1 and CDR2 were assigned from the germline V gene as SGDLS and YYNGEE. Inclusive of the bounding cysteine and phenylalanine, the CDR3 is 15 residues long. CDR3 DNA is the only sequence kept; it has 45 bases, read in frame from the first base. Summary of the overall study and its limitations: In vitro tests confirmed that a few of the cytomegalovirus-associated TCR beta chains recognize cytomegalovirus antigens. The authors suggested that the approach could potentially be generalized to other disease states and immunological phenotypes. Compared with equally common non-associated chains, HLA-associated TCR beta chains in a later analysis were more clonally expanded and had lower generation probabilities. Most TCR sequences were seen in very few donors, while some public TCRs were found in many individuals. Strong co-occurrence of HLA alleles, especially DR and DQ, made assigning TCR associations to individual alleles difficult. The cohort was sequenced for TCR beta chains only, and without alpha or paired-chain data the features that could be detected were limited. In both the original and validation cohorts, the classifier was reported to diagnose cytomegalovirus status with high specificity and sensitivity. According to a later analysis, parvovirus B19, influenza, CMV and Epstein-Barr virus appeared linked to several top co-occurrence clusters. In a later analysis, most CMV-associated TCR beta chains were found to appear HLA-restricted, with HLA associations seemingly driven largely by CMV exposure. Correlated functional status among segregating V segments might reflect linkage disequilibrium, but an unknown experimental factor could not be ruled out. A group of highly shared sequence variants was considered likely to be a technical artifact of the sequencing pipeline. Presence/absence analyses assumed roughly uniform sequencing depth across donors, an assumption that may not hold. The study listed approximately 160 TCR beta chains as associated with cytomegalovirus. According to a later genetic analysis, donors in an Asian-associated ancestry cluster had fewer N-insertions in productive TCRs than the approximately 710-donor mean. Broadly in line with IMGT annotations, most TCR beta V segments showed up in productive rearrangements about 87% or about 30% of the time in an earlier analysis of approximately 640 of the donors. An association between a missense DCLRE1C variant and V-gene and J-gene trimming of TCR beta chains was found in a later genetic analysis and replicated in an independent cohort. Because counts were too low, 15 to 20 rarely observed V segments, including chromosome 9 orphons, were excluded from the earlier analysis of roughly 580 of the donors. According to a later analysis, TCR association rates differed among HLA loci, with DRB1 alleles showing the most associated TCRs and HLA-C alleles showing the fewest. The only immune exposure information available for the cohort was CMV serostatus. A later analysis associated some 17,000 TCR beta sequences with specific HLA alleles at a false discovery rate of 0.05. A further reported finding was that TCR beta sequences accurately predicted the HLA-A and HLA-B alleles for most subjects in the first cohort. Some IMGT-functional V segments, including TRBV6-2 and TRBV6-3, could not be distinguished by the 87-base-pair reads and were therefore excluded. HLA typing was unavailable for some donors at each locus, so association tests used only the typed subset.

In the case of this clone: The antigen this receptor binds is unknown. Per-nucleotide qualities are absent, and no much larger clonotype sits a single base away.

This TCR was recovered from a woman between 35 and 50 years old in good health and CMV-seronegative. The rearrangement joined TRBV9 to TRBJ2-7, with 11 bases aligning to TRBD2. The specimen sequenced was PBMCs. Here the CDR3 is given as CASSASSGGFHEQYF. The DNA sequence follows: TGTGCCAGCAGCGCCTCTAGCGGGGGGTTCCACGAGCAGTACTTC. When the CDR3 is completed using the reference TRBV9 and TRBJ2-7 genes on either side, the full variable domain is DSGVTQTPKHLITATGQRVTLRCSPRSGDLSVYWYQQSLDQGLQFLIQYYNGEERAKGNILERFSAQQFPDLHSELNLSSLELGDSALYFCASSASSGGFHEQYFGPGTRLTVT.